Listed below are T cell receptor beta chains from one sample, sequenced in a study of T-cell reconstitution after alpha-beta-depleted transplantation in children. TCRdb independently ran MiXCR on the PCR reads; one entry per CDR3 protein. The sample contains around 500,000 distinct CDR3 sequences, about an eighth of which appear only once. This sample comprised PBMCs from the stem cell graft donor, obtained from the stem cell graft. Every receptor here comes from a human donor who donated a stem cell graft to a child with combined immunodeficiency. Both conserved end residues are part of each CDR3. Fields, in order: clone size, D gene, V gene, J gene, CDR3 DNA, CDR3 protein. A D gene is named only where the DNA matches it firmly. Clone size appears in some rows only: once, few, many, or a class for an expanded clone.

clone size: many; D gene: NA; V gene: TRBV7-9; J gene: TRBJ2-7; CDR3 DNA: TGTGCCAGCAGCCCCGGGAACTCCTACGAGCAGTACTTC; CDR3 protein: CASSPGNSYEQYF
clone size: many; D gene: NA; V gene: TRBV7-2; J gene: TRBJ1-5; CDR3 DNA: TGTGCCAGCAGCTTAGAATCGATTCAGCCCCAGCATTTT; CDR3 protein: CASSLESIQPQHF
clone size: many; D gene: TRBD1; V gene: TRBV10-3; J gene: TRBJ2-1; CDR3 DNA: TGTGCCACCGGGACAGATTCCTACAATGAGCAGTTCTTC; CDR3 protein: CATGTDSYNEQFF
clone size: many; D gene: NA; V gene: TRBV24-1; J gene: TRBJ2-3; CDR3 DNA: TGTGCCACCAGTGACGGGGGGCGATCAGATACGCAGTATTTT; CDR3 protein: CATSDGGRSDTQYF
clone size: NA; D gene: NA; V gene: TRBV4-2; J gene: TRBJ2-1; CDR3 DNA: TGTGCCAGCAGCCAAAAAAATAATGAGCAGTTCTTC; CDR3 protein: CASSQKNNEQFF
clone size: NA; D gene: TRBD2; V gene: TRBV12-3/TRBV12-4; J gene: TRBJ2-7; CDR3 DNA: TGTGCCAGCAGCCACCTAGCGGGAGCCACCTACGAGCAGTACTTC; CDR3 protein: CASSHLAGATYEQYF
clone size: many; D gene: NA; V gene: TRBV28; J gene: TRBJ1-5; CDR3 DNA: TGTGCCAGTGAGGACAGTTTGAATCAGCCCCAGCATTTT; CDR3 protein: CASEDSLNQPQHF
clone size: many; D gene: TRBD1; V gene: TRBV4-3; J gene: TRBJ2-1; CDR3 DNA: TGCGCCAGCAGCCAAGGGGGGACAGGGAGCAATGAGCAGTTCTTC; CDR3 protein: CASSQGGTGSNEQFF
clone size: NA; D gene: TRBD2; V gene: TRBV29-1; J gene: TRBJ2-5; CDR3 DNA: TGCAGCGTTGAAGGGCCCGGGACTAGCGGCGGGGAGACCCAGTACTTC; CDR3 protein: CSVEGPGTSGGETQYF
clone size: many; D gene: TRBD1; V gene: TRBV7-2; J gene: TRBJ2-4; CDR3 DNA: TGTGCCAGCAGCTATCGGGGACAGAACATTCAGTACTTC; CDR3 protein: CASSYRGQNIQYF
clone size: many; D gene: NA; V gene: TRBV7-2; J gene: TRBJ2-1; CDR3 DNA: TGTGCCAGCAGCTCCCTCTTCAATGAGCAGTTCTTC; CDR3 protein: CASSSLFNEQFF
clone size: NA; D gene: TRBD2; V gene: TRBV12-3/TRBV12-4; J gene: TRBJ2-7; CDR3 DNA: TGTGCCAGCAGAGGGACTAGCGGGAGGGGGCAGTACTTC; CDR3 protein: CASRGTSGRGQYF
clone size: many; D gene: NA; V gene: TRBV20-1; J gene: TRBJ1-2; CDR3 DNA: TGCAGTGCTAGAGATATGGGGAGTGGGAACTATGGCTACACCTTC; CDR3 protein: CSARDMGSGNYGYTF
clone size: few; D gene: NA; V gene: TRBV9; J gene: TRBJ2-7; CDR3 DNA: TGTGCCAGCAGCGTAGGACTTTTGGACGAGCAGTACTTC; CDR3 protein: CASSVGLLDEQYF
clone size: NA; D gene: TRBD2; V gene: TRBV5-1; J gene: TRBJ2-7; CDR3 DNA: TGCGCCAGCAGCCCGGGTGCTCCTCCGGGGGGCGAGCAGTACTTC; CDR3 protein: CASSPGAPPGGEQYF
clone size: once; D gene: TRBD2; V gene: TRBV4-2; J gene: TRBJ2-7; CDR3 DNA: TGTGCCAGCAGCCAAGTTTCTGGCGGGGGGGCCTACGAGCAGTACTTC; CDR3 protein: CASSQVSGGGAYEQYF
clone size: NA; D gene: TRBD1; V gene: TRBV4-2; J gene: TRBJ1-6; CDR3 DNA: TGTGCCAGCAGCCAGGAATACCGGGACAGGGATAGTTCACCCCTCCACTTT; CDR3 protein: CASSQEYRDRDSSPLHF
clone size: few; D gene: NA; V gene: TRBV5-6; J gene: TRBJ2-1; CDR3 DNA: TGTGCCAGCAGGAACGGACTATCCTACAATGAGCAGTTCTTC; CDR3 protein: CASRNGLSYNEQFF
clone size: many; D gene: NA; V gene: TRBV6-5; J gene: TRBJ2-5; CDR3 DNA: TGTGCCAGCAGTTACGCGGTTCAAGAGACCCAGTACTTC; CDR3 protein: CASSYAVQETQYF
clone size: few; D gene: NA; V gene: TRBV5-5; J gene: TRBJ2-3; CDR3 DNA: TGTGCCAGCAGCACAGCTTCGGAGACGGGCAATACGCAGTATTTT; CDR3 protein: CASSTASETGNTQYF
clone size: few; D gene: NA; V gene: TRBV25-1; J gene: TRBJ1-5; CDR3 DNA: TGTGCCAGCAGTGAAAGGGTAGGCAATCAGCCCCAGCATTTT; CDR3 protein: CASSERVGNQPQHF
clone size: NA; D gene: TRBD1; V gene: TRBV7-9; J gene: TRBJ1-2; CDR3 DNA: TGTGCCAGCAGCACAACGACGGACAGGGTGGGCTACACCTTC; CDR3 protein: CASSTTTDRVGYTF
clone size: NA; D gene: NA; V gene: TRBV5-6; J gene: TRBJ2-7; CDR3 DNA: TGTGCCAGCAGCTTGGCCCTCGTCCTGTCCTACGAGCAGTACTTC; CDR3 protein: CASSLALVLSYEQYF
clone size: few; D gene: NA; V gene: TRBV7-8; J gene: TRBJ2-1; CDR3 DNA: TGTGCCAGCAGCTTAAGGTTTTATAGGAATGAGCAGTTCTTC; CDR3 protein: CASSLRFYRNEQFF
clone size: many; D gene: NA; V gene: TRBV5-1; J gene: TRBJ2-6; CDR3 DNA: TGCGCCAGCAGCTTGTCAGGGACGGCGGCCAACGTCCTGACTTTC; CDR3 protein: CASSLSGTAANVLTF
clone size: NA; D gene: NA; V gene: TRBV28; J gene: TRBJ2-6; CDR3 DNA: TGTGCCAGCAGACACGGGACACCAAACTCTGGGGCCAACGTCCTGACTTTC; CDR3 protein: CASRHGTPNSGANVLTF